Listed below are T cell receptor beta chains from one sample, sequenced in a study of cytomegalovirus exposure and HLA in healthy donors. The repertoire was sequenced with immunoSEQ multiplex PCR; TCRdb's copy has only in-frame clones and lacks some. Of roughly 150,000 clones detected, roughly 77% appear once; the ten largest clones hold around 3.6%. Input material: PBMCs. The receptors derive from a male donor in good health and CMV-seronegative. Both conserved end residues are part of each CDR3. D genes are given only for firm matches. Clone size is given for some rows only: seen once, a few or many times, or a class if the clone is expanded.

D gene: TRBD2; clone size: NA; J gene: TRBJ2-1; V gene: TRBV5-4; CDR3 protein: CASSPAAGGRISEQFF; CDR3 DNA: TGTGCCAGCAGCCCCGCGGCGGGAGGGCGTATTAGTGAGCAGTTCTTC
D gene: NA; clone size: NA; J gene: TRBJ2-3; V gene: TRBV7-3; CDR3 protein: CASSLTGGPDTQYF; CDR3 DNA: TGTGCCAGCAGCTTAACGGGGGGGCCAGATACGCAGTATTTT
D gene: TRBD1; clone size: NA; J gene: TRBJ2-7; V gene: TRBV6-1; CDR3 protein: CASSSPGQGLYEQYF; CDR3 DNA: TGTGCCAGCAGCTCCCCGGGACAGGGGCTCTACGAGCAGTACTTC
D gene: NA; clone size: NA; J gene: TRBJ1-2; V gene: TRBV19; CDR3 protein: CASSGQGYTF; CDR3 DNA: TGTGCCAGTAGTGGACAAGGCTACACCTTC
D gene: NA; clone size: NA; J gene: TRBJ2-2; V gene: TRBV6-5; CDR3 protein: CASSYSTGTGELFF; CDR3 DNA: TGTGCCAGCAGTTACTCGACGGGGACCGGGGAGCTGTTTTTT
D gene: NA; clone size: NA; J gene: TRBJ2-3; V gene: TRBV27; CDR3 protein: CASTLWGRGTDTQYF; CDR3 DNA: TGTGCCAGCACCCTATGGGGCAGGGGCACAGATACGCAGTATTTT
D gene: TRBD2; clone size: NA; J gene: TRBJ2-5; V gene: TRBV7-3; CDR3 protein: CASSLVGLAGGPQETQYF; CDR3 DNA: TGTGCCAGCAGCTTAGTGGGACTAGCGGGGGGCCCCCAAGAGACCCAGTACTTC
D gene: TRBD2; clone size: few; J gene: TRBJ2-1; V gene: TRBV4-2; CDR3 protein: CASSQDSGSRNEQFF; CDR3 DNA: TGTGCCAGCAGCCAAGATAGCGGGAGTCGCAATGAGCAGTTCTTC
D gene: TRBD2; clone size: few; J gene: TRBJ2-3; V gene: TRBV19; CDR3 protein: CASTPLTSGRGTDTQYF; CDR3 DNA: TGTGCCAGTACACCCCTTACTAGCGGGAGGGGCACAGATACGCAGTATTTT
D gene: NA; clone size: NA; J gene: TRBJ2-2; V gene: TRBV2; CDR3 protein: CASKSWGNTGELFF; CDR3 DNA: TGTGCCAGCAAGAGCTGGGGCAACACCGGGGAGCTGTTTTTT
D gene: NA; clone size: NA; J gene: TRBJ2-1; V gene: TRBV6-5; CDR3 protein: CASSYSAASSPNEQFF; CDR3 DNA: TGTGCCAGCAGTTACTCTGCAGCTAGCTCCCCCAATGAGCAGTTCTTC
D gene: TRBD2; clone size: NA; J gene: TRBJ2-7; V gene: TRBV27; CDR3 protein: CASSLSFLAGTYEQYF; CDR3 DNA: TGTGCCAGCAGTTTATCCTTCCTAGCGGGTACCTACGAGCAGTACTTC
D gene: NA; clone size: NA; J gene: TRBJ1-5; V gene: TRBV12-5; CDR3 protein: CASGPVRGGYSNQPQHF; CDR3 DNA: TGTGCTAGTGGTCCCGTTCGCGGAGGTTATAGCAATCAGCCCCAGCATTTT
D gene: NA; clone size: NA; J gene: TRBJ2-1; V gene: TRBV5-6; CDR3 protein: CASSSVLKNSYNEQFF; CDR3 DNA: TGTGCCAGCAGCTCCGTACTGAAAAACTCCTACAATGAGCAGTTCTTC
D gene: NA; clone size: NA; J gene: TRBJ1-1; V gene: TRBV5-1; CDR3 protein: CASSFLGTNTEAFF; CDR3 DNA: TGCGCCAGCAGCTTTCTAGGCACCAACACTGAAGCTTTCTTT
D gene: NA; clone size: NA; J gene: TRBJ1-3; V gene: TRBV7-9; CDR3 protein: CASSLVIGAGNTIYF; CDR3 DNA: TGTGCCAGCAGCTTAGTTATAGGGGCTGGAAACACCATATATTTT
D gene: TRBD1; clone size: NA; J gene: TRBJ2-2; V gene: TRBV7-3; CDR3 protein: CASTPGTANTGELFF; CDR3 DNA: TGTGCCAGCACCCCCGGGACAGCGAACACCGGGGAGCTGTTTTTT
D gene: TRBD1; clone size: NA; J gene: TRBJ1-6; V gene: TRBV11-3; CDR3 protein: CASSLAIQTGNSPLHF; CDR3 DNA: TGTGCCAGCAGCTTAGCTATTCAGACAGGGAATTCACCCCTCCACTTT
D gene: TRBD1; clone size: NA; J gene: TRBJ2-1; V gene: TRBV6-5; CDR3 protein: CASSYSGTGVNEQFF; CDR3 DNA: TGTGCCAGCAGTTATTCCGGGACAGGGGTCAATGAGCAGTTCTTC
D gene: TRBD1; clone size: NA; J gene: TRBJ2-5; V gene: TRBV6-7; CDR3 protein: CASSYHHRGSGETQYF; CDR3 DNA: TGTGCCAGCAGTTACCATCACAGGGGAAGTGGTGAGACCCAGTACTTC
D gene: TRBD1; clone size: NA; J gene: TRBJ1-2; V gene: TRBV6-5; CDR3 protein: CASRKTGNYGYTF; CDR3 DNA: TGTGCCAGCAGAAAGACAGGGAACTATGGCTACACCTTC
D gene: TRBD2; clone size: NA; J gene: TRBJ2-5; V gene: TRBV7-3; CDR3 protein: CASSKGTSGETQYF; CDR3 DNA: TGTGCCAGCAGTAAAGGGACTAGCGGGGAGACCCAGTACTTC
D gene: TRBD1; clone size: NA; J gene: TRBJ2-5; V gene: TRBV10-3; CDR3 protein: CAIRGQPQETQYF; CDR3 DNA: TGTGCCATCAGGGGACAGCCCCAAGAGACCCAGTACTTC
D gene: TRBD1; clone size: NA; J gene: TRBJ2-7; V gene: TRBV7-9; CDR3 protein: CASSAAGQGFPYEQYF; CDR3 DNA: TGTGCCAGCAGCGCCGCGGGACAGGGGTTTCCCTACGAGCAGTACTTC
D gene: NA; clone size: NA; J gene: TRBJ2-7; V gene: TRBV12-5; CDR3 protein: CASGLRGHEQYF; CDR3 DNA: TGTGCTAGTGGTTTGAGGGGCCACGAGCAGTACTTC
D gene: TRBD1; clone size: NA; J gene: TRBJ2-7; V gene: TRBV19; CDR3 protein: CASSVAGTGYEQYF; CDR3 DNA: TGTGCCAGTAGTGTCGCCGGGACAGGTTACGAGCAGTACTTC
D gene: TRBD1; clone size: few; J gene: TRBJ1-6; V gene: TRBV11-2; CDR3 protein: CASSPDRGLSPLHF; CDR3 DNA: TGTGCCAGCAGCCCAGACAGGGGGCTGTCACCCCTCCACTTT
D gene: TRBD2; clone size: few; J gene: TRBJ2-7; V gene: TRBV6-1; CDR3 protein: CASSVSGAGGSYEQYF; CDR3 DNA: TGTGCCAGCAGTGTCTCCGGAGCGGGGGGCTCCTACGAGCAGTACTTC
D gene: TRBD1; clone size: NA; J gene: TRBJ2-2; V gene: TRBV2; CDR3 protein: CASSQDRPNTGELFF; CDR3 DNA: TGTGCCAGCAGCCAGGACAGGCCCAACACCGGGGAGCTGTTTTTT
D gene: TRBD1; clone size: NA; J gene: TRBJ1-2; V gene: TRBV19; CDR3 protein: CASSIGDSYGYTF; CDR3 DNA: TGTGCCAGTAGTATAGGGGACAGCTATGGCTACACCTTC
D gene: TRBD2; clone size: NA; J gene: TRBJ2-5; V gene: TRBV7-2; CDR3 protein: CASSSGLADGETQYF; CDR3 DNA: TGTGCCAGCAGCTCGGGACTAGCGGACGGTGAGACCCAGTACTTC
D gene: NA; clone size: once; J gene: TRBJ2-5; V gene: TRBV19; CDR3 protein: CASSIAFGETQYF; CDR3 DNA: TGTGCCAGTAGTATAGCGTTCGGGGAGACCCAGTACTTC
D gene: NA; clone size: once; J gene: TRBJ2-4; V gene: TRBV19; CDR3 protein: CASSTRQGSQYF; CDR3 DNA: TGTGCCAGTAGTACTCGGCAGGGGAGTCAGTACTTC
D gene: TRBD1; clone size: NA; J gene: TRBJ2-5; V gene: TRBV6-5; CDR3 protein: CASSYGTGLETQYF; CDR3 DNA: TGTGCCAGCAGTTACGGGACAGGGTTAGAGACCCAGTACTTC
D gene: NA; clone size: NA; J gene: TRBJ1-1; V gene: TRBV5-1; CDR3 protein: CASSLARDAEAFF; CDR3 DNA: TGCGCCAGCAGCTTGGCCCGGGATGCTGAAGCTTTCTTT